The entry below describes one T cell receptor beta chain. No antigen is known for it. This sample stems from a study of T cells after yellow fever vaccination. TCRdb itself ran the 5' RACE reads through MiXCR, one entry per CDR3 protein. This table holds approximately 300,000 distinct CDR3 sequences, 6.5% to 8.5% found once. Study-wide results and caveats: Most primary-vaccination clones reappeared after the booster (more than 95% CD4, 75% to 90% CD8).

V lost 2 bases and J lost 6, with 8 bases in between. The germline gives CDR1 MNHEY, CDR2 SVGAGI. The CDR3 extends over 13 amino acids. This specimen was PBMCs, taken approximately 40 days after the first yellow fever vaccination. This sequence was found in a man younger than 35 who received the YFV17D yellow fever vaccine. The J gene is TRBJ1-5, the V gene TRBV6-5; D possibly corresponds to TRBD1 (5 bases). The CDR3 DNA reads as TGTGCCAGCAGTTACCGGGGGAGTCAGCCCCAGCATTTT. Translating gives CASSYRGSQPQHF.